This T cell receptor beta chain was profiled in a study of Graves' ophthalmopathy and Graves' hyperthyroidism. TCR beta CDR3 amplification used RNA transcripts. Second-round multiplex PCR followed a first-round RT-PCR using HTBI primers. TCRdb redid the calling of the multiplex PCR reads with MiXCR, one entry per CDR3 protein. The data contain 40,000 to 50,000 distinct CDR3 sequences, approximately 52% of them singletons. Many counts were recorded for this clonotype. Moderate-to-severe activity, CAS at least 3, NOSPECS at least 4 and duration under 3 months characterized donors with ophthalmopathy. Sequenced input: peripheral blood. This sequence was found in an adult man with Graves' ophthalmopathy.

CDR3 nucleotides: TGTGCCAGCAGTTACGGGCGGGATCAGCCCCAGCATTTT. Its translation: CASSYGRDQPQHF. The V gene is TRBV6-2 or TRBV6-3, the J gene TRBJ1-5, with D hard to call. The germline CDR1 and CDR2 sequences are MNHEY and SVGEGT. The CDR3 extends over 13 amino acids. The ends were cut back, 2 bases at V and 5 bases at J, with 7 bases in the middle.